This T cell receptor beta chain was identified in a study of blood T cells in healthy people across ages. Sample-barcoded 5' priming and a J-beta primer mix drove a second PCR of roughly 7 to 11 cycles. Researchers report that each sample yielded at least 2.5 million CDR3-containing paired-end reads. Via MiXCR, TCRdb re-called the 5' RACE reads, giving one row per CDR3 protein. The sample has about 1.1 million distinct CDR3 sequences, roughly two fifths seen once; the top ten hold about 12%. Russia was home to the donors, healthy Caucasian individuals aged about 6 to 90. Every participating donor contributed 8 to 10 milliliters of peripheral blood through a draw. Germline V gives CDR1 SGHVS, CDR2 FNYEAQ. The CDR3 totals 18 residues. Unmatched junction bases numbered 13, after V lost 5 bases and J lost 0 bases.

The chain uses TRBV7-6 and TRBJ2-1; 7 bases agree with TRBD1. The specimen was blood. The sequence was collected from a man between 18 and 29 years old in good health. CDR3 region: CASSLGVGRGSSYNEQFF. The CDR3 DNA sequence: TGTGCCAGCAGCCTAGGGGTTGGCAGGGGGAGCTCCTACAATGAGCAGTTCTTC.